This TCR beta chain stems from a study of blood T cell repertoires in COVID-19. Under the authors' procedure: Amplification from reference gene primers served as the basis for estimated nucleated cell counts. Clones were read by immunoSEQ multiplex PCR, and TCRdb kept only the in-frame ones, dropping some. D and trimming were read from the DNA, whereas the V and J calls and clone size are those reported in that table. The top ten hold approximately 1.8% of the sample, which has over 200,000 clones, approximately 84% seen once. The CDR3 extends over 12 amino acids. V dropped 0 bases and J dropped 5 bases, with 5 bases sitting between them. The germline V gene encodes CDR1 SGHNT and CDR2 YENEEA.

The V and J genes are TRBV11-3 and TRBJ2-7; no firm D call. The source is a man in his sixties who had recovered from COVID-19. The sample consisted of PBMCs or T cells enriched from blood (not recorded which). The CDR3 loop is CASSLERNEQYF. The CDR3 bases are TGTGCCAGCAGCTTAGAGAGAAACGAGCAGTACTTC.